A single sample gave rise to the 20 T cell receptor beta chains below, sequenced in a study of blood T cell repertoires in COVID-19. Here immunoSEQ multiplex PCR was the method, and the copy in TCRdb shows in-frame clones only, minus some. The profile covers roughly 310,000 clones, with roughly 90% appearing a single time and 2.6% taken by the ten largest. The source material was PBMCs or T cells enriched from blood (not recorded which). The receptor set was obtained from a man aged 55 to 70 who had recovered from COVID-19.

CDR3 region: CASTYTGAASLNTEAFF. The CDR3 bases are TGTGCCAGCACGTACACAGGGGCGGCCTCATTGAACACTGAAGCTTTCTTT. The V gene is TRBV11-3, the J gene TRBJ1-1; 7 bases match TRBD1. V trimming: 7 bases; J trimming: 0 bases; junction bases outside the gene matches: 14. Germline CDR1 and CDR2: SGHNT and YENEEA. This CDR3 contains 17 residues.

This clone was counted once. This sequence joins TRBV5-1 and TRBJ1-1; maybe TRBD1 (6 bases). This CDR3 spans 17 amino acids. The germline CDR1 and CDR2 sequences are SGHRS and YFSETQ. V was pared by 3 bases and J by 0 bases, with 18 bases between. In DNA, the CDR3 is TGCGCCAGCAGCTCAACCTTACAGGGAGGGTTGAACACTGAAGCTTTCTTT. Its protein product is CASSSTLQGGLNTEAFF.

The chain uses TRBV7-9 and TRBJ2-1, with a weak D call TRBD2 (6 bases). The CDR3 has 19 residues. Germline CDR1 reads SEHNR; CDR2 reads FQNEAQ (reference sequence). Trimming took off 3 bases at V and 0 bases at J, with 21 bases between the two ends. The chain's CDR3 is CASSLTAEGFEVSYNEQFF. The CDR3, as DNA: TGTGCCAGCAGCTTGACAGCGGAGGGTTTTGAGGTCTCCTACAATGAGCAGTTCTTC.

Remarks on this clone: Other DNA sequences of this sample code for an identical CDR3. J is TRBJ1-1 and V is TRBV5-1; D might be TRBD1 (5 bases). CDR3 length: 13 residues. Germline values: CDR1 SGHRS, CDR2 YFSETQ. V gave up 2 bases and J gave up 1 base, with 6 bases separating them. CDR3: CASSLGENTEAFF. The CDR3 bases are TGCGCCAGCAGCTTAGGGGAGAACACTGAAGCTTTCTTT.

This chain connects TRBV7-3 to TRBJ2-7; D might be TRBD1 (5 bases). This CDR3 is 13 amino acids long. Germline-derived CDR1 and CDR2 are SGHTA and FQGTGA. The V and J ends lost 5 bases and 4 bases respectively, with 12 bases between them. The CDR3 region is CASSPRGSYEQYF. The CDR3 nucleotides are TGTGCCAGCAGCCCTAGGGGCAGTTACGAGCAGTACTTC.

This chain joins TRBV30 and TRBJ1-2, with 10 bases matching TRBD1. Germline V gene lookup returns CDR1 GTSNPN and CDR2 SVGIG (reference sequence). J gave up 7 bases and V 5 bases, and 4 bases lay outside the gene matches. The CDR3 runs to 12 residues. Here the CDR3 reads CAWGQGVGGYTF. DNA for the CDR3: TGTGCCTGGGGACAGGGGGTAGGTGGCTACACCTTC.

The J gene is TRBJ1-4, the V gene TRBV18; 7 nucleotides match TRBD1. The CDR3 runs 14 residues. CDR1 KGHSH and CDR2 LQKENI come from the germline V gene. Trimming cost V 3 bases and J 5 bases; bases outside gene matches: 3. The CDR3 protein is CASSPGQMNEKLFF. For the CDR3, the DNA is TGTGCCAGCTCACCGGGACAGATGAATGAAAAACTGTTTTTT.

The CDR3 is CAWSVGLAGANIQYF. Here the CDR3 DNA reads TGTGCCTGGAGTGTCGGACTAGCGGGAGCAAACATTCAGTACTTC. V and J are TRBV30 and TRBJ2-4, with 13 bases fitting TRBD2. This CDR3 comprises 15 residues. Unmatched junction bases numbered 2, after V lost 0 bases and J lost 6 bases. The germline CDR1 and CDR2 sequences are GTSNPN and SVGIG (reference sequence).

V is TRBV5-6 and J is TRBJ2-1; D remains ambiguous. CDR1 is SGHDT, CDR2 YYEEEE, per germline. Trimming took off 4 bases at V and 0 bases at J, with 14 bases between the two ends. The CDR3 extends over 16 amino acids. The CDR3: CASSPSFGPSYNEQFF. The CDR3 DNA is TGTGCCAGCAGCCCATCTTTTGGGCCCTCCTACAATGAGCAGTTCTTC.

This chain connects TRBV4-1 to TRBJ2-3; TRBD2 is a possible D gene (6 bases). Germline CDR1 MGHRA, CDR2 YSYEKL. Trimming left V 4 bases short and J 2 bases short, with 10 bases between. The length of the CDR3 is 14 residues. The CDR3 loop is CASSRRTNTDTQYF. Here the CDR3 DNA reads TGCGCCAGCAGCCGACGGACTAACACAGATACGCAGTATTTT.

The chain has TRBV3-1 (or the pseudogene TRBV3-2) and TRBJ2-1; 8 nucleotides line up with TRBD1. Trimming took 2 bases from V and 5 from J; bases not matched to a gene: 5. Germline-derived CDR1 and CDR2 are LGHDT and YNNKEL (reference sequence). The CDR3 spans 15 residues. The CDR3, as DNA: TGTGCCAGCAGCCAATGGTCCAGGGGGCACAATGAGCAGTTCTTC. As protein: CASSQWSRGHNEQFF.

V and J are TRBV4-1 and TRBJ2-5; 9 positions agree with TRBD1. The V segment lost 3 bases and the J segment 5 bases; nucleotides outside the gene matches: 16. Germline-derived CDR1 and CDR2 are MGHRA and YSYEKL. The CDR3 runs to 18 residues. Here the CDR3 reads CASSHRRTGAQDAETQYF. The CDR3 DNA is TGCGCCAGCAGCCATAGAAGGACAGGGGCCCAGGATGCGGAGACCCAGTACTTC.

The V call is TRBV7-3, the J call TRBJ2-2, with no clear D. V lost 0 bases and J 2 bases, leaving 7 bases between the germline ends. The CDR3 totals 15 residues. Germline V gene lookup returns CDR1 SGHTA and CDR2 FQGTGA. CDR3 DNA: TGTGCCAGCAGCTTAACAGCTATCAACACCGGGGAGCTGTTTTTT. It specifies CASSLTAINTGELFF. The variable domain in full, completed from reference TRBV7-3 and TRBJ2-2, reads GAGVSQTPSNKVTEKGKYVELRCDPISGHTALYWYRQSLGQGPEFLIYFQGTGAADDSGLPNDRFFAVRPEGSVSTLKIQRTERGDSAVYLCASSLTAINTGELFFGEGSRLTVL.

The chain recombines TRBV28 with TRBJ1-2; 8 bases fit TRBD1. Trimming took 6 bases from V and 3 from J; bases not matched to a gene: 12. The germline V gene encodes CDR1 MDHEN and CDR2 SYDVKM. This CDR3 region has 16 residues. CDR3 sequence (DNA): TGTGCCAGCAGACCTCCGGGACAGGCTCGGGACTATGGCTACACCTTC. Translating gives CASRPPGQARDYGYTF.

Remarks on this clone: The junction departs from germline at one end; a sequencing error may be responsible. The genes are TRBV5-1 and TRBJ2-3, with a possible D match to TRBD2 (6 bases). This CDR3 is built from 16 residues. Looked up from germline, CDR1 is SGHRS and CDR2 is YFSETQ. CDR3 amino acids: CASSLAAGTRTDTQYF. CDR3 DNA: TGCGCTAGCAGCTTGGCCGCGGGAACCCGCACAGATACGCAGTATTTT.

The chain carries TRBV2 and TRBJ2-7; 10 bases match TRBD2. CDR3 length: 15 amino acids. V lost 2 bases, J lost 5 bases, and 6 bases stayed unmatched. Germline V gives CDR1 SNHLY, CDR2 FYNNEI. CDR3 amino acids: CASSEKRGGRDEQYF. Written as DNA, the CDR3 is TGTGCCAGCAGTGAAAAGCGGGGGGGCCGCGACGAGCAGTACTTC.

The chain employs TRBV19 and TRBJ1-3, with a weak D call TRBD1 (5 bases). The germline V gene has CDR1 LNHDA and CDR2 SQIVND (reference sequence). The CDR3 contains 14 residues. The ends were cut back, 6 bases at V and 0 bases at J, with 9 bases in the middle. CDR3 protein: CASSPGSSGNTIYF. CDR3 nucleotide sequence: TGTGCCAGTAGCCCAGGGTCCTCTGGAAACACCATATATTTT.

The J gene is TRBJ1-1, the V gene TRBV2; 10 bases map to TRBD1. V shed 4 bases and J 3 bases; nucleotides not matched to a gene: 8. CDR1 is SNHLY and CDR2 is FYNNEI in the germline V gene. This CDR3 has 16 amino acids. The CDR3 sequence is CASSAGTGAGDTEAFF. In DNA, the CDR3 is TGTGCCAGCAGTGCAGGGACAGGGGCGGGGGACACTGAAGCTTTCTTT.

The DNA for the CDR3 is TGTGCCAGCAGCCAAGACCTAGCGGGGCTATTTGGGAATGAGCAGTTCTTC. Residues: CASSQDLAGLFGNEQFF. The chain combines TRBV14 with TRBJ2-1, with 9 nucleotides matching TRBD2. This CDR3 comprises 17 residues. The ends lost 0 bases at V and 7 bases at J; junction bases unmatched: 10. Germline CDR1 is SGHDN and CDR2 is FVKESK.

The CDR3 loop is CASSPNRDSQINYGYTF. The CDR3 DNA reads TGCGCCAGCAGCCCCAACAGGGACAGCCAAATTAACTATGGCTACACCTTC. The chain combines TRBV4-3 with TRBJ1-2, with 7 bases lining up with TRBD1. V was pared by 4 bases and J by 1 base, with 12 bases of the junction left unmatched. This CDR3 is 17 amino acids long. Germline-derived CDR1 and CDR2 are LGHNA and YSLEER.